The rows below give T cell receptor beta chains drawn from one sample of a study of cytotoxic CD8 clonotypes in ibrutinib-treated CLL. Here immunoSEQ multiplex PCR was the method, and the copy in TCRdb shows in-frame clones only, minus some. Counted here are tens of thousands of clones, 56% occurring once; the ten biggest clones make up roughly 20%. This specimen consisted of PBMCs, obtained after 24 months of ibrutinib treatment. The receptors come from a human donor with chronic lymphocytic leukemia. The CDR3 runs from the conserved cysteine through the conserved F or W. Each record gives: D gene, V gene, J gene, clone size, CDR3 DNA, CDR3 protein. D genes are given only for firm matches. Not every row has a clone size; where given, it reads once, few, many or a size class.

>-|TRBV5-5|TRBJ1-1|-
TGTGCCAGCAGCCAAGACGGGCCAGGGGCTGAAGCTTTCTTT
CASSQDGPGAEAFF
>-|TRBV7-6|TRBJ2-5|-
TGTGCCAGCAGCTTATTGGGTATACAGACCCTGGAGACCCAGTACTTC
CASSLLGIQTLETQYF
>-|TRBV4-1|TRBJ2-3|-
TGCGCCAGCAGCCAAGAACACGGCACCACAGATACGCAGTATTTT
CASSQEHGTTDTQYF
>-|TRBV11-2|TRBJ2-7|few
TGTGCCAGCAGCTTAGAAAGGGTCGACGAGCAGTACTTC
CASSLERVDEQYF
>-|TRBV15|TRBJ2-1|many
TGTGCCACCAGCAGAGATGGGACTGCGAAGTTCTTC
CATSRDGTAKFF
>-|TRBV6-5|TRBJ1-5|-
TGTGCCAGCAGTTACGGAGGGGCAGGTAATCAGCCCCAGCATTTT
CASSYGGAGNQPQHF
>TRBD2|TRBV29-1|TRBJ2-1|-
TGCAGCCTCAGGGAGGGGAGCACTAATGAGCAGTTCTTC
CSLREGSTNEQFF
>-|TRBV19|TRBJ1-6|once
TGTGCCAGTACCAGTATGGGGGGGTATTCACCCCTCCACTTT
CASTSMGGYSPLHF
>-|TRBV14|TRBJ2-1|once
TGTGCCAGCAGCCAGGCGGGGATTATCTTCAATGAGCAGTTCTTC
CASSQAGIIFNEQFF
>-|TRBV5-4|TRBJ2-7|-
TGTGCCAGCAGCGTTGGGACGGACCTACGGAAGCAGTACTTC
CASSVGTDLRKQYF
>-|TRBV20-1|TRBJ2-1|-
TGCAGTGCTAGAGTGAGGAATGAGCAGTTCTTC
CSARVRNEQFF
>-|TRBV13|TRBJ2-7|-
TGTGCCAGCAGCTTAGGTGCAGTCTACGAGCAGTACTTC
CASSLGAVYEQYF
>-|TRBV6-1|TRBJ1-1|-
TGTGCCAGCAGTCTACACCCGAACACTGAAGCTTTCTTT
CASSLHPNTEAFF
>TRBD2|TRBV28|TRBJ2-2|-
TGTGCCAGCAGCTATAGCGGGACCATGAACACCGGGGAGCTGTTTTTT
CASSYSGTMNTGELFF
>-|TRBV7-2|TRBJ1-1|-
TGTGCCAGCAGCTTAGCCGGCCGCACTGAAGCTTTCTTT
CASSLAGRTEAFF
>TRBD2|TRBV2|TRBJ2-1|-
TGTGCCAGCAGTGATTCGGGCTGGACTAGCGGAACCTACAATGAGCAGTTCTTC
CASSDSGWTSGTYNEQFF
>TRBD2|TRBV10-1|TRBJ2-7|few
TGCGCCAGCAGTGGGACTAGCGGGAGGACAACGAGCTCCTACGAGCAGTACTTC
CASSGTSGRTTSSYEQYF
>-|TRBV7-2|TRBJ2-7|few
TGTGCCAGCAGCTCAACAGGGTCCGAGCAGTACTTC
CASSSTGSEQYF
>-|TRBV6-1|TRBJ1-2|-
TGTGCCAGCAGTGTGTCCCAAACCCCTACCTTC
CASSVSQTPTF
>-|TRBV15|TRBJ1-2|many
TGTGCCACCAGCAGTCAGAGGGGACAAACGGGCTACACCTTC
CATSSQRGQTGYTF
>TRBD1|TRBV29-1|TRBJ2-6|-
TGCAGCCCAGGGACAGTCCCAGGGGGGGCCAACGTCCTGACTTTC
CSPGTVPGGANVLTF
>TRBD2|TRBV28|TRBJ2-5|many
TGTGCCAGCAGTCTGTGGGAGGGCCAAGAGACCCAGTACTTC
CASSLWEGQETQYF
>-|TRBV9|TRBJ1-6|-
TGTGCCAGCAGCGTAGCTTCAGATAATTCACCCCTCCACTTT
CASSVASDNSPLHF
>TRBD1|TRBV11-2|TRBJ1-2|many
TGTGCCAGCAGCCAACCGGGACAGGGGGCGAAAGGCTACACCTTC
CASSQPGQGAKGYTF
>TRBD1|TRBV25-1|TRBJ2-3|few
TGTGCCAGCGCTAGGACAGGGGGCTCAGATACGCAGTATTTT
CASARTGGSDTQYF
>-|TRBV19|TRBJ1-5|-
TGTGCCAGTAGTATGAGCGGGGGCCCCTCTCAGCCCCAGCATTTT
CASSMSGGPSQPQHF
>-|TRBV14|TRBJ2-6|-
TGTGCCAGCAGCCACCCCGCGGTGTGGGGCTCTGGGGCCAACGTCCTGACTTTC
CASSHPAVWGSGANVLTF
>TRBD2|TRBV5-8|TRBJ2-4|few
TGTGCCAGCAGCTTGGGACTAGCGGTAACAAACATTCAGTACTTC
CASSLGLAVTNIQYF
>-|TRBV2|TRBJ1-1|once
TGTGCCAGCAGACAGGGTGGCACTGAAGCTTTCTTT
CASRQGGTEAFF
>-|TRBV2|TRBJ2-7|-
TGTGCCAGCAGAAGGACAGCCTACGAGCAGTACTTC
CASRRTAYEQYF
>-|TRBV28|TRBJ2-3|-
TGTGCCAGCAGTTTATGGGAGGCATTGGCGGCAGATACGCAGTATTTT
CASSLWEALAADTQYF
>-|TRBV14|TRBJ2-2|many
TGTGCCAGCAGCCCGAAGGCGGGGAGCACCGGGGAGCTGTTTTTT
CASSPKAGSTGELFF
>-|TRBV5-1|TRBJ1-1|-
TGCGCCAGCCGGGTTGCGGGAAACACTGAAACTTTCTTT
CASRVAGNTETFF
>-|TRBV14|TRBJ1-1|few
TGTGCCAGCAGCCAAGGGCGAACGGGGACGGTGGCCGAAGCTTTCTTT
CASSQGRTGTVAEAFF
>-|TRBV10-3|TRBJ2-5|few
TGTGCCATCAGTGATCCCTCCCGTCTTCAAGAGACCCAGTACTTC
CAISDPSRLQETQYF
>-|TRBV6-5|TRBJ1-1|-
TGTGCCAGCAGCCCAAAGGGAGGGGACACTGAAGCTTTCTTT
CASSPKGGDTEAFF
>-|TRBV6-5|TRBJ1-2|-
TGTGCCAGCAGTCCCGGGACGGAGTACTATGGCTACACCTTC
CASSPGTEYYGYTF
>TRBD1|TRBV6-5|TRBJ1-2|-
TGTGCCAGCAGTTATCAGGGGGGCGTCTATGGCTACACCTTC
CASSYQGGVYGYTF
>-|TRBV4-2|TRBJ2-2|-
TGTGCCAGCAGCCAAGACGGGCTTAACACCGGGGAGCTGTTTTTT
CASSQDGLNTGELFF
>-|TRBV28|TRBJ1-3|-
TGTGCCAGCAGTTTTGGAGGAACCAACACCATATATTTT
CASSFGGTNTIYF
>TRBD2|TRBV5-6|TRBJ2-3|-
TGTGCCAGCAGCTCTAGCGGGAGCACAGATACGCAGTATTTT
CASSSSGSTDTQYF
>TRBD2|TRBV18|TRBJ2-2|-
TGTGCCAGCTCACCGGCGGGAGACGGGGAGCTGTTTTTT
CASSPAGDGELFF
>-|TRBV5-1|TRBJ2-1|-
TGCGCCAGCAGCTTGATGGCCACTTTAGGAGGGGGTGAGCAGTTCTTC
CASSLMATLGGGEQFF
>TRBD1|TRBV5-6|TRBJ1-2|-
TGTGCCAGCAGCTTACAGGGGCCTGATGGCTACACCTTC
CASSLQGPDGYTF
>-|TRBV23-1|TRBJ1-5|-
TGCGCCAGCAGTCGGGCTTCGAAGGGCAATCAGCCCCAGCATTTT
CASSRASKGNQPQHF
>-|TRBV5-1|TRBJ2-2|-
TGCGCCAGCAGCGGTGTAGTGGACACCGGGGAGCTGTTTTTT
CASSGVVDTGELFF
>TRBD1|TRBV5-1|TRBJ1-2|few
TGCGCCAGCAGCTTTGACAGGGACTATGGCTACACCTTC
CASSFDRDYGYTF
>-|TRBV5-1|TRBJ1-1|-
TGCGCCAGCAGCGGAACGACAGTTTTTAACACTGAAGCTTTCTTT
CASSGTTVFNTEAFF
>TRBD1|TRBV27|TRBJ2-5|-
TGCGCACCGACTGGGGACAGGGATTATGGTGAGACCCAGTACTTC
CAPTGDRDYGETQYF
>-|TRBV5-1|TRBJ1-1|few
TGCGCCAGCAGATTCAGGCTAGCAGACACTGAAGCTTTCTTT
CASRFRLADTEAFF
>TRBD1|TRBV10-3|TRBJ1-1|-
TGTGCCATCAGTGAGGGACAGGGGAACACTGAAGCTTTCTTT
CAISEGQGNTEAFF
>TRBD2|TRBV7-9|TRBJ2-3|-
TGTGCCAGCAGCTTCCCCTTACGCGGGAGGGCGGATACGCAGTATTTT
CASSFPLRGRADTQYF
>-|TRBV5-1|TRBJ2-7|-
TGCGCCAGCAGCTCACAGGCACCCGCCTACGAGCAGTACTTC
CASSSQAPAYEQYF